What follows are 5 T cell receptor beta chains derived from one specimen sequenced in a study of response to subunit inactivated influenza vaccine. One entry per CDR3 protein, called by TCRdb with MiXCR from the RT-PCR reads. Found here are around 490,000 distinct CDR3 sequences, about 7.6% of them singletons; the top ten hold approximately 13%. Sequencing was performed on PBMCs from blood, taken roughly 24 months after vaccination. These receptors were collected from a man aged 45-69 years who received an inactivated influenza vaccine.

The CDR3 loop reads CASSGGLAGSHEQYF. The CDR3 coding sequence is TGTGCCAGCAGCGGGGGACTAGCGGGATCCCACGAGCAGTACTTC. This sequence joins TRBV7-8 and TRBJ2-7; TRBD2 matches 13 bases. V shed 5 bases and J 5 bases; nucleotides not matched to a gene: 6. Germline V CDR1 and CDR2: SGHVS, FQNEAQ. The CDR3 covers 15 residues.

This clonotype was seen at least ten times. CDR3 in DNA: TGCAGTGCTGAGGAGAGGGGGGTTTACAATGAGCAGTTCTTC. It specifies CSAEERGVYNEQFF. The chain couples TRBV20-1 to TRBJ2-1, with D perhaps being TRBD1 or TRBD2 (6 bases each). V lost 5 bases, J lost 4 bases, and 15 bases lay in between. The CDR3 spans 14 residues. The V gene's germline CDR1 is DFQATT and CDR2 SNEGSKA (reference sequence).

This clonotype was seen a handful of times. The chain carries TRBV29-1 and TRBJ2-1; 7 nucleotides align to TRBD2. The J segment lost 3 bases and the V segment lost 0 bases, leaving 5 bases of the junction unmatched. This CDR3 comprises 15 residues. CDR1 is SQVTM, CDR2 ANQGSEA, per germline. CDR3 region: CSVEDWRGSYNEQFF. DNA of the CDR3: TGCAGCGTTGAAGATTGGCGGGGGAGCTACAATGAGCAGTTCTTC.

A few counts support this clonotype. The J gene is TRBJ2-5, the V gene TRBV6-5, with TRBD1 matching over 9 bases. With V trimmed by 4 bases and J by 2 bases, 5 bases remained unmatched. Per germline, CDR1 MNHEY and CDR2 SVGAGI. The CDR3 length is 15 residues. CDR3 region: CASSSGQGRQETQYF. For the CDR3, the DNA is TGTGCCAGCAGTTCAGGACAGGGGAGGCAAGAGACCCAGTACTTC.

The table lists this clonotype with many counts. The chain uses TRBV6-5 and TRBJ1-2; possibly TRBD1 for D (6 bases). Germline CDR1 and CDR2: MNHEY and SVGAGI. Deletions cut 6 bases from V and 9 bases from J, with 11 bases between. The CDR3 is 11 residues long. Here the CDR3 DNA reads TGTGCCAGCAGCAACAGGGTACGCTACACCTTC. It specifies CASSNRVRYTF.